This T cell receptor beta chain came from a study of blood T cells in healthy people across ages. CDR3 length equals 16 residues. Germline values: CDR1 SGHAT, CDR2 FQNNGV. V shed 1 base and J shed 8 bases, with 17 bases lying between them. The second PCR ran roughly 7 to 11 cycles with a sample-barcoded 5' primer and J-beta primers. Using its own MiXCR run on the 5' RACE reads, TCRdb lists one record per CDR3 protein. The sample lists more than 900,000 distinct CDR3 sequences; around 29% were seen once. This same sample was also part of a study on T cells of mothers and their children. From that study: The people who donated were a few healthy Caucasian mothers and their six children.

This rearrangement joins TRBV11-2 to TRBJ1-4; tentatively, D is TRBD1 (5 bases). What was sequenced was blood. The clonotype was recovered from a woman aged 40 to 49 in good health. CDR3 amino acids: CASSLAGHVSGEKLFF. The DNA for the CDR3 is TGTGCCAGCAGCTTAGCGGGGCATGTTTCAGGCGAAAAACTGTTTTTT.